These 7 T cell receptor beta chains share one sample of origin, sequenced in a study of T-cell reconstitution after alpha-beta-depleted transplantation in children. Preparation of the TCRbeta library was carried out with unique molecular identifiers. From the PCR reads, TCRdb called clonotypes with MiXCR, one entry per CDR3 protein. The sample contains about 370,000 distinct CDR3 sequences, roughly 20% of which appear only once. This sample comprised PBMCs from the stem cell graft donor, obtained from the stem cell graft. Receptors originate from a human donor who donated a stem cell graft to a child with acute myeloid leukemia.

The chain couples TRBV20-1 to TRBJ1-2; 9 bases agree with TRBD1. Per germline, CDR1 DFQATT and CDR2 SNEGSKA (reference sequence). The length of the CDR3 is 13 residues. After removal of 5 bases from V and 3 bases from J, the junction contained 4 bases not matched to a gene. The CDR3 protein is CSAPDRGYYGYTF. CDR3 sequence (DNA): TGCAGTGCTCCGGACAGGGGATACTATGGCTACACCTTC.

This clonotype was seen a handful of times. The V gene is TRBV12-5, the J gene TRBJ2-1; the D is unclear. CDR3 size: 13 residues. Deletions cut 2 bases from V and 6 bases from J, with 8 bases between. In germline, CDR1 is LGHNT, CDR2 FRNRAP. CDR3 amino acids: CASGLLTSNEQFF. The CDR3 region has the DNA TGTGCTAGTGGTTTGCTGACTTCCAATGAGCAGTTCTTC.

The rearrangement joins TRBV14 to TRBJ2-7; a weak D match, TRBD2 (6 bases). From germline, CDR1 is SGHDN and CDR2 FVKESK. V lost 8 bases and J 2 bases, leaving 13 bases between the germline ends. The CDR3 sequence is 13 residues long. The DNA for the CDR3 is TGTGCCAGCGGGAGGTGGCAGGCCTACGAGCAGTACTTC. It codes for CASGRWQAYEQYF.

This clonotype was detected ten times or more. The V call is TRBV29-1, the J call TRBJ2-1; D is ambiguous. CDR3 length: 10 amino acids. The ends were cut back, 6 bases at V and 15 bases at J, with 15 bases in the middle. Germline CDR1 and CDR2: SQVTM and ANQGSEA. The CDR3 DNA follows: TGCAGCGTCGTATCCCACGAGTGGTTCTTC. Translating it yields CSVVSHEWFF.

This clonotype came up many times. This chain connects TRBV10-3 to TRBJ2-2; D is tentatively TRBD1 or TRBD2 (5 bases each). Germline CDR1 reads ENHRY; CDR2 reads SYGVKD. There are 16 residues in the CDR3. Trimming took 0 bases from V and 7 from J, leaving 15 bases between them. This CDR3 reads CAISESMRDHVGELFF. CDR3 sequence (DNA): TGTGCCATCAGTGAGTCGATGAGGGACCATGTCGGGGAGCTGTTTTTT.

The rearrangement uses TRBV25-1 and TRBJ2-7, with 9 bases aligning to TRBD2. The CDR3 sequence is 19 residues long. From germline, CDR1 is MGHDK and CDR2 SYGVNS. V lost 1 base, J lost 0 bases, and 13 bases stayed unmatched. The CDR3: CASSESNGAREGSSYEQYF. The CDR3 DNA is TGTGCCAGCAGTGAATCTAACGGAGCGCGGGAGGGCTCCTCCTACGAGCAGTACTTC.

This sequence joins TRBV25-1 and TRBJ2-7; no clear D. The CDR3 extends over 15 amino acids. V lost 0 bases to trimming and J lost 7 bases, with 16 bases between them. The germline CDR1 and CDR2 sequences are MGHDK and SYGVNS. The CDR3 is CASSEYSSYTREQYF. The CDR3 nucleotides read TGTGCCAGCAGTGAATATAGTAGCTACACGCGGGAGCAGTACTTC.